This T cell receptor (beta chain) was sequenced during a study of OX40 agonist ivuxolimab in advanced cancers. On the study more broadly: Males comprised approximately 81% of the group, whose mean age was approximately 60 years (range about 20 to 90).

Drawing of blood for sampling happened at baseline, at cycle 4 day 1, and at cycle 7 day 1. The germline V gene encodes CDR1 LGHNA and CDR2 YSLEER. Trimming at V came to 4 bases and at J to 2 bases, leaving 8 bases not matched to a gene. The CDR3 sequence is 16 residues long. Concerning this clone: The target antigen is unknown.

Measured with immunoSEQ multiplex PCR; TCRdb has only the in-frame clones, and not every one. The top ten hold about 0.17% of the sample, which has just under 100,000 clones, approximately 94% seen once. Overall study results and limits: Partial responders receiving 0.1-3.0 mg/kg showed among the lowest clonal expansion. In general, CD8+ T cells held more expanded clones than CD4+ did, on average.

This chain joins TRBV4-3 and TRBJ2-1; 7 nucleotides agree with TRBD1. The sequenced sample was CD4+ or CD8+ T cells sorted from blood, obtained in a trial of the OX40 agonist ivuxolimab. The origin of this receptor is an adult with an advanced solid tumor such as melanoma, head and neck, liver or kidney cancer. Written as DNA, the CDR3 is TGCGCCAGCAGCCCCAACCACGGGACAGCCTACAATGAGCAGTTCTTC. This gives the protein CASSPNHGTAYNEQFF.